A single sample gave rise to the 32 T cell receptor beta chains below, sequenced in a study of T cell responses to AZD1222 COVID-19 vaccine. TCRdb's copy holds only in-frame clones and misses some; the assay was immunoSEQ multiplex PCR. Of around 140,000 clones in the sample, approximately 95% are singletons; the top ten hold 0.75% to 1%. The input for sequencing was peripheral blood, taken on day 0 of MenACWY control vaccination. The receptor source for this set is an adult in good health.

The V gene is TRBV5-1, the J gene TRBJ1-2; 7 nucleotides align to TRBD1. CDR1 is SGHRS, CDR2 YFSETQ, per germline. Losses at the gene ends were 2 bases for V and 4 bases for J; bases not matched to a gene: 5. The CDR3 has 14 residues. In DNA, the CDR3 is TGCGCCAGCAGCTTAACGGGACAGCCCTATGGCTACACCTTC. Amino acid sequence: CASSLTGQPYGYTF.

The gene calls are TRBV5-6 and TRBJ2-1; no firm D call. The V gene lost 3 bases and the J gene lost 2 bases, with 12 bases spanning the gap. CDR3 length: 15 residues. CDR1 and CDR2 (germline): SGHDT, YYEEEE. In DNA form, the CDR3 reads TGTGCCAGCAGCTCGGTCGCCCCTGCCTACAATGAGCAGTTCTTC. Its translation is CASSSVAPAYNEQFF.

The chain joins TRBV4-1 to TRBJ2-7, with 10 bases lining up with TRBD1. Per the germline V gene, CDR1 is MGHRA and CDR2 is YSYEKL. Trimming removed 2 bases from V and 3 bases from J; junction bases left unmatched: 4. The CDR3 is 15 amino acids. The CDR3 protein is CASSQPRDRGYEQYF. The CDR3 DNA reads as TGCGCCAGCAGCCAACCCCGGGACAGGGGCTACGAGCAGTACTTC.

The chain has TRBV6-5 and TRBJ1-2; weak D call: TRBD1 (6 bases). The germline V and J ends were trimmed by 4 bases and 3 bases, with 15 bases remaining between them. This CDR3 contains 15 residues. The V gene's germline CDR1 is MNHEY and CDR2 SVGAGI. The CDR3 region is CASSSPAGGDYGYTF. CDR3 nucleotides: TGTGCCAGCAGTTCTCCCGCCGGGGGCGACTATGGCTACACCTTC.

In its sample, this clone was seen once. A read error may produce the germline difference seen at one junction end. CDR3 in amino acids: CASSLSPQTGERF. The CDR3 DNA is TGTGCCAGCAGTTTATCCCCCCAGACAGGGGAGAGGTTC. The chain links TRBV27 to TRBJ2-7; 8 nucleotides align to TRBD1. The germline gives CDR1 MNHEY, CDR2 SMNVEV (reference sequence). CDR3 length: 13 residues.

The genes are TRBV27 and TRBJ1-6, with D tentatively TRBD1 (6 bases). This CDR3 region has 16 residues. Trimming shortened V by 2 bases and J by 0 bases, and 8 bases separated the two germline ends. CDR1 and CDR2 from the germline V gene are MNHEY and SMNVEV (reference sequence). The CDR3 sequence is CASSLGQSSYNSPLHF. CDR3 coding DNA: TGTGCCAGCAGTTTAGGACAGAGCTCCTATAATTCACCCCTCCACTTT.

V usage is TRBV7-6 and J usage is TRBJ2-3; 9 nucleotides agree with TRBD2. The trim removed 5 bases at V and 8 bases at J, leaving 11 bases unmatched. Germline values: CDR1 SGHVS, CDR2 FNYEAQ. The length of the CDR3 is 15 residues. The CDR3 spells CASSLVVAGESTQYF. CDR3 nucleotides: TGTGCCAGCAGCCTCGTGGTAGCGGGAGAATCTACGCAGTATTTT.

The chain uses TRBV7-3 and TRBJ1-2; no clear D gene. This CDR3 spans 13 amino acids. Germline assignment: CDR1 SGHTA and CDR2 FQGTGA. V shed 1 base and J shed 10 bases, with 13 bases lying between them. For the CDR3, the DNA is TGTGCCAGCAGCTTAAACCCTGAGACCCACTACACCTTC. Encoded protein: CASSLNPETHYTF.

This clone turned up a few times. CDR3 bases: TGTGCCAGCAGTTTGGGACAGGGGAAATATGGCTACACCTTC. Translated, it gives CASSLGQGKYGYTF. This chain joins TRBV6-5 and TRBJ1-2; 10 nucleotides match TRBD1. Looked up from germline, CDR1 is MNHEY and CDR2 is SVGAGI. This CDR3 has 14 residues. Germline trimming cut 4 bases from V and 5 bases from J; bases unmatched to any gene: 4.

V is TRBV10-1 and J is TRBJ1-1; possible D gene TRBD1, 5 bases. The CDR3 extends over 13 amino acids. Germline-derived CDR1 and CDR2 are WNHNN and SYGVQD (reference sequence). V lost 8 bases to trimming and J lost 1 base, with 11 bases between them. The CDR3, as DNA: TGCGCCAGCCGACAGTCACGGAACACTGAAGCTTTCTTT. It is translated as CASRQSRNTEAFF.

The chain combines TRBV3-1 (or the pseudogene TRBV3-2) with TRBJ2-1; no definite D call. Per germline, CDR1 LGHDT and CDR2 YNNKEL (reference sequence). Trimming stripped 5 bases from V and 2 bases from J, with 13 bases between. The CDR3 contains 15 residues. CDR3 sequence (DNA): TGTGCCAGCAGCGAAAACCTATATACCTACAATGAGCAGTTCTTC. It is translated as CASSENLYTYNEQFF.

The V gene is TRBV7-9, the J gene TRBJ1-5; weak D call: TRBD1 (5 bases). The V end lost 8 bases, the J end lost 5 bases, and 10 bases lay between the germline ends. Per the germline V gene, CDR1 is SEHNR and CDR2 is FQNEAQ (reference sequence). The CDR3 sequence is 12 residues long. In nucleotides, the CDR3 is TGTGCCAGCGGGGGGGATGATCAGCCCCAGCATTTT. Protein product: CASGGDDQPQHF.

J is TRBJ1-1 and V is TRBV24-1; D perhaps matches TRBD1 (6 bases). The CDR3 spans 15 residues. Trimming shortened V by 8 bases and J by 5 bases, and 20 bases separated the two germline ends. Germline V gene data show CDR1 as KGHDR and CDR2 as SFDVKD. The CDR3 loop reads CATNVGYREETEAFF. The CDR3 DNA reads as TGTGCCACCAATGTCGGTTACAGGGAGGAAACTGAAGCTTTCTTT.

As regards this clone: The same CDR3 can be traced to other DNA sequences in this sample. The V and J genes are TRBV19 and TRBJ2-7; 7 positions match TRBD1. The V gene end was trimmed by 6 bases and the J gene end by 0 bases; junction bases not matched to a gene: 2. The germline gives CDR1 LNHDA, CDR2 SQIVND (reference sequence). The CDR3 has 13 residues. CDR3 sequence reads: CASSRQGSYEQYF. DNA of the CDR3: TGTGCCAGTAGCAGACAGGGCTCCTACGAGCAGTACTTC.

The chain links TRBV11-3 to TRBJ2-7, with 7 bases identical to TRBD1. The CDR3 loop spans 13 amino acids. J lost 7 bases, V lost 4 bases, and 7 bases had no gene match. Germline V gene lookup returns CDR1 SGHNT and CDR2 YENEEA. CDR3 in amino acids: CASSYEGAREQYF. CDR3 sequence (DNA): TGTGCCAGCAGCTACGAGGGGGCCCGGGAGCAGTACTTC.

The chain is built from TRBV7-2 and TRBJ1-2; TRBD1 aligns across 8 bases. Trimming cost V 3 bases and J 3 bases; bases outside gene matches: 6. Germline V gene data show CDR1 as SGHTA and CDR2 as FQGNSA. This CDR3 has 15 amino acids. The CDR3 protein is CASSFLPGQDYGYTF. The CDR3 nucleotides are TGTGCCAGCAGCTTCCTCCCGGGACAGGACTATGGCTACACCTTC.

V is TRBV6-2 or TRBV6-3 and J is TRBJ2-3, with 7 bases aligning to TRBD2. J gave up 2 bases and V 2 bases, and 4 bases lay outside the gene matches. The CDR3 runs to 15 residues. The germline V gene has CDR1 MNHEY and CDR2 SVGEGT. In nucleotides, the CDR3 is TGTGCCAGCAGTTACCAGCGGGGCGACACAGATACGCAGTATTTT. Its protein is CASSYQRGDTDTQYF.

V is TRBV6-5 and J is TRBJ2-5; 10 bases align to TRBD1. Germline loops: CDR1 MNHEY, CDR2 SVGAGI. The CDR3 consists of 15 residues. V lost 6 bases to trimming and J lost 4 bases; unmatched junction nucleotides: 8. CDR3 DNA sequence: TGTGCCAGCAGCCGGGACAGGGGAGGGGCAGAGACCCAGTACTTC. This translates into CASSRDRGGAETQYF.

The V gene is TRBV7-3, the J gene TRBJ1-1; D ambiguous. The germline CDR1 and CDR2 sequences are SGHTA and FQGTGA. The ends were cut back, 4 bases at V and 8 bases at J, with 14 bases in the middle. The CDR3 is 13 residues long. CDR3 sequence (DNA): TGTGCCAGCAGCTACGGGTCCCAAGGGGAAGCTTTCTTT. It is translated as CASSYGSQGEAFF.

The chain employs TRBV19 and TRBJ1-5; D call uncertain. The CDR3 length is 13 residues. Germline V lookup: CDR1 LNHDA, CDR2 SQIVND (reference sequence). Trimming cost V 10 bases and J 0 bases, with 10 bases left between them. CDR3 amino acids: CATTSLSNQPQHF. DNA of the CDR3: TGTGCCACCACGAGTCTTAGCAATCAGCCCCAGCATTTT. Using reference TRBV19 and TRBJ1-5 for the parts outside the CDR3, the full variable domain is DGGITQSPKYLFRKEGQNVTLSCEQNLNHDAMYWYRQDPGQGLRLIYYSQIVNDFQKGDIAEGYSVSREKKESFPLTVTSAQKNPTAFYLCATTSLSNQPQHFGDGTRLSIL.

The chain is built from TRBV19 and TRBJ2-1; D is unresolved. The germline V gene encodes CDR1 LNHDA and CDR2 SQIVND (reference sequence). This CDR3 region has 12 residues. Trimming removed 5 bases from V and 6 bases from J, with 8 bases in between. CDR3 nucleotide sequence: TGTGCCAGTAGTTGGGGAATCAATGAGCAGTTCTTC. Its translation is CASSWGINEQFF.

This sequence joins TRBV5-1 and TRBJ1-4, with D maybe TRBD1 (5 bases). Trimming removed 0 bases from V and 1 base from J, with 7 bases in between. Per germline, CDR1 SGHRS and CDR2 YFSETQ. CDR3 length: 15 amino acids. This CDR3 reads CASSLGDRTNEKLFF. CDR3 nucleotides: TGCGCCAGCAGCTTGGGTGACAGAACTAATGAAAAACTGTTTTTT. Supplemented by reference TRBV5-1 and TRBJ1-4, the full variable domain reads KAGVTQTPRYLIKTRGQQVTLSCSPISGHRSVSWYQQTPGQGLQFLFEYFSETQRNKGNFPGRFSGRQFSNSRSEMNVSTLELGDSALYLCASSLGDRTNEKLFFGSGTQLSVL.

The chain couples TRBV7-8 to TRBJ1-1, with unresolved D. Trimming stripped 8 bases from V and 0 bases from J, with 16 bases between. Germline values: CDR1 SGHVS, CDR2 FQNEAQ. The CDR3 is 15 residues long. CDR3 sequence (DNA): TGTGCCAGCCGTCCGAAGGCAGATATGAACACTGAAGCTTTCTTT. Amino acids: CASRPKADMNTEAFF.

The chain joins TRBV5-6 to TRBJ1-5; D uncertain. V lost 0 bases and J 7 bases, leaving 17 bases between the germline ends. This CDR3 is 16 amino acids long. Germline CDR1 is SGHDT and CDR2 is YYEEEE. This CDR3 reads CASSLAGQPRGQPQHF. The CDR3 coding sequence is TGTGCCAGCAGCTTGGCCGGGCAGCCCCGCGGCCAGCCCCAGCATTTT.

This chain links TRBV7-9 with TRBJ1-4; no clear D gene. Trimming left V 5 bases short and J 7 bases short, with 14 bases between. This CDR3 has 14 residues. CDR1 is SEHNR and CDR2 is FQNEAQ in the germline V gene (reference sequence). CDR3 sequence reads: CASSPPQAGEKLFF. The CDR3 nucleotides are TGTGCCAGCAGCCCCCCGCAGGCAGGTGAAAAACTGTTTTTT.

This chain connects TRBV9 to TRBJ1-3, with D perhaps TRBD1 (5 bases). The CDR3 sequence is 17 residues long. Looked up from germline, CDR1 is SGDLS and CDR2 is YYNGEE. Trimming removed 0 bases from V and 0 bases from J, with 13 bases in between. The CDR3 DNA sequence: TGTGCCAGCAGCGTAGCCAGGGTTGCCTCCTCTGGAAACACCATATATTTT. Encoded protein: CASSVARVASSGNTIYF. The entire variable domain, with the rest obtained from reference TRBV9 and TRBJ1-3, is as follows: DSGVTQTPKHLITATGQRVTLRCSPRSGDLSVYWYQQSLDQGLQFLIQYYNGEERAKGNILERFSAQQFPDLHSELNLSSLELGDSALYFCASSVARVASSGNTIYFGEGSWLTVV.

Only one count was recorded for this clone. The gene calls are TRBV19 and TRBJ1-3; unclear D gene. The V gene lost 5 bases and the J gene lost 8 bases, with 16 bases spanning the gap. Germline assignment: CDR1 LNHDA and CDR2 SQIVND (reference sequence). The CDR3 sequence is 14 residues long. The CDR3 DNA reads TGTGCCAGTAGTGAAAAAGGCTTTGTGTACACCATATATTTT. Translating gives CASSEKGFVYTIYF.

The J gene is TRBJ1-6, the V gene TRBV6-2 or TRBV6-3, with 7 bases matching TRBD1. Germline V gene data show CDR1 as MNHEY and CDR2 as SVGEGT. V trimming: 5 bases; J trimming: 8 bases; junction bases outside the gene matches: 9. This CDR3 is built from 15 residues. The CDR3 bases are TGTGCCAGCAGTCCCCGGGACAGTGTGGATTCACCCCTCCACTTT. Its translation: CASSPRDSVDSPLHF.

J is TRBJ1-2 and V is TRBV6-6, with 7 bases fitting TRBD1. The junction had 9 bases not matched to a gene; V was cut back by 1 base and J by 7 bases. The CDR3 contains 15 residues. CDR1 and CDR2 (germline): MNHNY, SVGAGI (reference sequence). This chain's CDR3 is CASSYWEGARGGYTF. The CDR3 DNA sequence: TGTGCCAGCAGTTACTGGGAGGGGGCGCGTGGTGGCTACACCTTC.

The chain joins TRBV10-3 to TRBJ2-3; D not resolved. V gave up 7 bases and J gave up 2 bases, with 7 bases separating them. Germline assignment: CDR1 ENHRY and CDR2 SYGVKD. The CDR3 contains 12 residues. The CDR3 protein is CAINSNTDTQYF. The CDR3 DNA sequence: TGTGCCATCAATTCGAACACAGATACGCAGTATTTT.

The chain combines TRBV6-5 with TRBJ1-6; no clear D. The V gene lost 1 base and the J gene lost 0 bases, with 7 bases spanning the gap. This CDR3 region has 16 residues. Germline V CDR1 and CDR2: MNHEY, SVGAGI. The CDR3 here is CASSYLGISYNSPLHF. CDR3 nucleotide sequence: TGTGCCAGCAGTTACTTGGGGATCTCCTATAATTCACCCCTCCACTTT.

The V gene is TRBV19, the J gene TRBJ1-6; D not certain. The CDR3 is 13 residues long. Trimming stripped 3 bases from V and 12 bases from J, with 12 bases between. From germline, CDR1 is LNHDA and CDR2 SQIVND (reference sequence). The CDR3 coding sequence is TGTGCCAGTAGTATTGATCCCCAGGTACCCCTCCACTTT. Protein product: CASSIDPQVPLHF.